These 32 T cell receptor beta chains were sequenced from one sample in a study of blood T cell repertoires in COVID-19. The assay was immunoSEQ multiplex PCR, and TCRdb's table has in-frame clones only and misses some. This table holds roughly 230,000 clones, 65% to 85% found once. Source material: peripheral blood. The origin of the receptors is a man aged 40-50 years with active or convalescent COVID-19.

A few counts support this clone. The rearrangement joins TRBV3-1 (or the pseudogene TRBV3-2) to TRBJ1-3; D gene uncertain. The CDR3 length is 14 residues. Germline assignment: CDR1 LGHDT and CDR2 YNNKEL (reference sequence). V lost 4 bases and J 6 bases, leaving 13 bases between the germline ends. The CDR3: CASSLAISTNTIYF. The CDR3 region has the DNA TGTGCCAGCAGCCTAGCAATCTCGACAAACACCATATATTTT.

This chain joins TRBV7-9 and TRBJ2-5; 9 nucleotides agree with TRBD1. Germline V gene sequence: CDR1 SEHNR, CDR2 FQNEAQ (reference sequence). The V segment lost 1 base and the J segment 3 bases; nucleotides outside the gene matches: 3. CDR3 size: 15 residues. CDR3 sequence (DNA): TGTGCCAGCAGCTTAGGACAGGGGGAAAAAGAGACCCAGTACTTC. It encodes CASSLGQGEKETQYF.

V and J are TRBV25-1 and TRBJ1-6; 7 nucleotides align to TRBD1. Germline lookup yields CDR1 MGHDK and CDR2 SYGVNS. This CDR3 region has 15 residues. V gave up 6 bases and J gave up 3 bases; unmatched junction bases: 5. The CDR3 sequence: CASSRGDSYNSPLHF. In DNA, the CDR3 is TGTGCCAGCAGCCGTGGGGACAGCTATAATTCACCCCTCCACTTT.

The chain uses TRBV9 and TRBJ2-5; TRBD2 matches at 10 bases. CDR3 length: 15 residues. Looked up from germline, CDR1 is SGDLS and CDR2 is YYNGEE. With 3 bases clipped from V and 3 bases from J, the junction kept 5 bases outside the gene matches. CDR3 protein: CASSGLAGVKETQYF. Here the CDR3 DNA reads TGTGCCAGCAGCGGACTAGCGGGCGTGAAAGAGACCCAGTACTTC.

The CDR3 sequence is CASSQEFGTGIYGYTF. The CDR3 nucleotides are TGCGCCAGCAGCCAAGAATTCGGGACAGGGATCTATGGCTACACCTTC. V and J are TRBV4-1 and TRBJ1-2, with 9 nucleotides matching TRBD1. J gave up 4 bases and V 0 bases, and 6 bases lay outside the gene matches. This CDR3 region has 16 residues. Germline values: CDR1 MGHRA, CDR2 YSYEKL.

This clone is a singleton in its sample. The rearrangement uses TRBV7-9 and TRBJ1-3; 11 bases map to TRBD1. The germline CDR1 and CDR2 sequences are SEHNR and FQNEAQ (reference sequence). V was pared by 2 bases and J by 0 bases, with 3 bases of the junction left unmatched. The CDR3 has 17 amino acids. The CDR3 reads CASSLKGTGGSGNTIYF. CDR3 bases: TGTGCCAGCAGCTTAAAGGGGACAGGGGGCTCTGGAAACACCATATATTTT.

This clone was observed a handful of times. The chain combines TRBV11-1 with TRBJ1-2; 12 bases line up with TRBD1. CDR3 size: 14 residues. Trimming took 5 bases from V and 4 from J; bases not matched to a gene: 2. CDR1 and CDR2 from the germline V gene are SGHAT and FQDESV (reference sequence). CDR3 sequence reads: CASSRGQGAYGYTF. CDR3 nucleotide sequence: TGTGCCAGCAGCCGGGGACAGGGGGCCTATGGCTACACCTTC.

The chain recombines TRBV7-2 with TRBJ1-2, with 7 bases identical to TRBD1. V gave up 5 bases and J gave up 7 bases; unmatched junction bases: 4. CDR1 SGHTA and CDR2 FQGNSA come from the germline V gene. CDR3 length: 12 amino acids. This CDR3 reads CASSPDRAGYTF. The CDR3 DNA reads TGTGCCAGCAGCCCAGACAGGGCTGGCTACACCTTC. Full variable domain (remainder filled in from reference TRBV7-2 and TRBJ1-2): GAGVSQSPSNKVTEKGKDVELRCDPISGHTALYWYRQSLGQGLEFLIYFQGNSAPDKSGLPSDRFSAERTGGSVSTLTIQRTQQEDSAVYLCASSPDRAGYTFGSGTRLTVV.

The chain combines TRBV6-8 with TRBJ1-3; D possibly corresponds to TRBD1 (5 bases). Per germline, CDR1 MNHGY and CDR2 SAAAGT. The ends were cut back, 4 bases at V and 2 bases at J, with 18 bases in the middle. There are 17 residues in the CDR3. The CDR3 is CASSFRLDSLPGNTIYF. The CDR3 DNA sequence: TGTGCCAGCAGTTTTCGACTCGACAGTCTTCCTGGAAACACCATATATTTT.

The chain carries TRBV4-2 and TRBJ1-4, with TRBD1 identical over 9 bases. The V segment lost 1 base and the J segment 8 bases; nucleotides outside the gene matches: 5. Germline V gives CDR1 LGHNA, CDR2 YNFKEQ. The CDR3 has 15 residues. The CDR3 DNA reads as TGTGCCAGCAGCCAAGTGGGACAGGGAGGGGAAAAACTGTTTTTT. Translated, it gives CASSQVGQGGEKLFF.

This clone came up a few times. The V call is TRBV19, the J call TRBJ1-2, with D hard to call. Trimming pared 5 bases from V and 2 bases from J, leaving 18 bases between. Germline CDR1 LNHDA, CDR2 SQIVND (reference sequence). The CDR3 is 16 residues long. CDR3 sequence: CASSPNGLNQNYGYTF. The CDR3 DNA reads TGTGCCAGTAGTCCTAACGGACTGAACCAAAACTATGGCTACACCTTC. Full variable domain (missing parts from reference TRBV19 and TRBJ1-2): DGGITQSPKYLFRKEGQNVTLSCEQNLNHDAMYWYRQDPGQGLRLIYYSQIVNDFQKGDIAEGYSVSREKKESFPLTVTSAQKNPTAFYLCASSPNGLNQNYGYTFGSGTRLTVV.

V gene TRBV5-5 combines with J gene TRBJ2-1; TRBD2 aligns across 9 bases. J lost 0 bases, V lost 9 bases, and 7 bases had no gene match. CDR3 length equals 15 residues. Germline V gene sequence: CDR1 SGHKS, CDR2 YYEKEE (reference sequence). The CDR3, as DNA: TGTGCCACACAAGCGGGGGGCGCCTCCTACAATGAGCAGTTCTTC. This encodes CATQAGGASYNEQFF.

The gene calls are TRBV27 and TRBJ2-2; D unresolved. V was trimmed by 4 bases and J by 0 bases, leaving 15 bases between them. This CDR3 has 17 residues. CDR1 MNHEY and CDR2 SMNVEV come from the germline V gene (reference sequence). The CDR3 DNA follows: TGTGCCAGCAGTTCCTCGTACCTAGGATCGAACACCGGGGAGCTGTTTTTT. Translating it yields CASSSSYLGSNTGELFF.

The rearrangement joins TRBV5-4 to TRBJ1-3, with 10 bases lining up with TRBD1. This CDR3 has 18 residues. The V gene's germline CDR1 is SGHNT and CDR2 YYREEE (reference sequence). J lost 4 bases, V lost 7 bases, and 17 bases had no gene match. In DNA form, the CDR3 reads TGTGCCAGCGGAACCGGGACAGGGGAGTTTGGGTCCGGAAACACCATATATTTT. Amino acids: CASGTGTGEFGSGNTIYF. Based on the CDR3 plus reference TRBV5-4 and TRBJ1-3, the full variable domain is ETGVTQSPTHLIKTRGQQVTLRCSSQSGHNTVSWYQQALGQGPQFIFQYYREEENGRGNFPPRFSGLQFPNYSSELNVNALELDDSALYLCASGTGTGEFGSGNTIYFGEGSWLTVV.

The chain carries TRBV28 and TRBJ2-3; 11 nucleotides agree with TRBD2. The CDR3 covers 19 residues. V gave up 6 bases and J gave up 2 bases; unmatched junction bases: 16. Germline V gene lookup returns CDR1 MDHEN and CDR2 SYDVKM. For the CDR3, the DNA is TGTGCCAGCAGCCTAGGGGGGCTAGCGGGAGGCCCATACACAGATACGCAGTATTTT. Translation: CASSLGGLAGGPYTDTQYF.

This chain links TRBV7-9 with TRBJ2-5; no clear D. The length of the CDR3 is 14 residues. V lost 1 base to trimming and J lost 3 bases, with 9 bases between them. Germline loops: CDR1 SEHNR, CDR2 FQNEAQ (reference sequence). For the CDR3, the DNA is TGTGCCAGCAGCTTAGTGGGCCTGGAAGAGACCCAGTACTTC. Its protein product is CASSLVGLEETQYF.

The V and J genes are TRBV5-1 and TRBJ1-1, with D perhaps matching TRBD1 (5 bases). CDR3 length: 15 residues. V dropped 2 bases and J dropped 0 bases, with 11 bases sitting between them. Looked up from germline, CDR1 is SGHRS and CDR2 is YFSETQ. The CDR3 bases are TGCGCCAGCAGCTTAGTTTCACAGGTGAACACTGAAGCTTTCTTT. This sequence encodes CASSLVSQVNTEAFF.

The rearrangement links TRBV18 to TRBJ2-7, with D possibly matching TRBD2 (6 bases). Germline V gene lookup returns CDR1 KGHSH and CDR2 LQKENI. The CDR3 sequence is 17 residues long. The ends were cut back, 3 bases at V and 1 base at J, with 19 bases in the middle. The CDR3 nucleotides are TGTGCCAGCTCACCCGCGGGGCGCTCGATCGGGTCCTACGAGCAGTACTTC. It translates to CASSPAGRSIGSYEQYF.

The V call is TRBV29-1, the J call TRBJ1-2; 7 nucleotides align to TRBD1. This CDR3 has 12 amino acids. The V gene end was trimmed by 5 bases and the J gene end by 4 bases; junction bases not matched to a gene: 4. Germline CDR1 SQVTM, CDR2 ANQGSEA. This CDR3 is CSVKGTAYGYTF. The CDR3 coding sequence is TGCAGCGTTAAGGGGACAGCCTATGGCTACACCTTC.

The rearrangement links TRBV6-2 or TRBV6-3 to TRBJ2-1; 8 bases are shared with TRBD2. The CDR3 is 13 residues long. In germline, CDR1 is MNHEY, CDR2 SVGEGT. The V gene end was trimmed by 5 bases and the J gene end by 15 bases; junction bases not matched to a gene: 12. Here the CDR3 DNA reads TGTGCCAGCAGTGGACTGGGACCGGGAGGGGTGTTCTTC. This gives the protein CASSGLGPGGVFF.

This rearrangement joins TRBV5-1 to TRBJ1-1, with D uncertain. The V gene's germline CDR1 is SGHRS and CDR2 YFSETQ. The CDR3 is 14 residues long. Trimming took off 0 bases at V and 1 base at J, with 7 bases between the two ends. The DNA for the CDR3 is TGCGCCAGCAGCTTGGGACTGGGGAACACTGAAGCTTTCTTT. Translation gives CASSLGLGNTEAFF.

The J gene is TRBJ2-3, the V gene TRBV2; D gene unclear. V lost 4 bases, J lost 5 bases, and 4 bases lay in between. The germline CDR1 and CDR2 sequences are SNHLY and FYNNEI. The CDR3 consists of 11 residues. The CDR3 DNA follows: TGTGCCAGCAGTGGTAGAGATACGCAGTATTTT. Translated: CASSGRDTQYF.

This chain links TRBV6-1 with TRBJ2-3; 10 positions match TRBD2. The V and J ends lost 3 bases and 8 bases, in that order; junction bases with no gene match: 2. Per the germline V gene, CDR1 is MNHNS and CDR2 is SASEGT. The CDR3 extends over 13 amino acids. CDR3 DNA: TGTGCCAGCAGTGAGGTAGCGGGGGGTACGCAGTATTTT. This codes for CASSEVAGGTQYF.

The chain employs TRBV27 and TRBJ1-4; D may be TRBD1 (6 bases). This CDR3 is built from 14 residues. The germline V gene has CDR1 MNHEY and CDR2 SMNVEV (reference sequence). The CDR3 DNA reads TGTGCGAGTACAGGGATTGCAACTAATGAAAAACTGTTTTTT. Its protein product is CASTGIATNEKLFF.

The rearrangement uses TRBV10-3 and TRBJ1-4, with a possible D match to TRBD1 (5 bases). V dropped 3 bases and J dropped 0 bases, with 8 bases sitting between them. There are 15 residues in the CDR3. Germline assignment: CDR1 ENHRY and CDR2 SYGVKD. This CDR3 reads CAISDSTATNEKLFF. CDR3 in DNA: TGTGCCATCAGTGATTCGACAGCAACTAATGAAAAACTGTTTTTT.

The chain recombines TRBV11-2 with TRBJ1-1, with D perhaps TRBD1 (5 bases). This CDR3 contains 16 residues. Germline CDR1 reads SGHAT; CDR2 reads FQNNGV. The germline V and J ends were trimmed by 4 bases and 8 bases, with 23 bases remaining between them. The CDR3 here is CASSSTPEGSVLEAFF. In DNA form, the CDR3 reads TGTGCCAGCAGCTCCACCCCGGAGGGGTCCGTGTTAGAAGCTTTCTTT.

This clone was found once. The chain uses TRBV7-2 and TRBJ1-2, with D tentatively TRBD1 (5 bases). Germline V CDR1 and CDR2: SGHTA, FQGNSA. Trimming took off 1 base at V and 7 bases at J, with 13 bases between the two ends. The CDR3 is 14 residues long. CDR3 nucleotide sequence: TGTGCCAGCAGCTTAGGCCAGGGCCAGCTTGGCTACACCTTC. It specifies CASSLGQGQLGYTF.

This clone was seen once. This chain joins TRBV5-4 and TRBJ2-1; D gene unclear. Germline CDR1 is SGHNT and CDR2 is YYREEE (reference sequence). The CDR3 sequence is 15 residues long. V lost 3 bases and J lost 0, with 10 bases in between. CDR3 in amino acids: CASSSGESSYNEQFF. CDR3 DNA: TGTGCCAGCAGCTCCGGAGAGAGCTCCTACAATGAGCAGTTCTTC.

V usage is TRBV7-9 and J usage is TRBJ1-2, with TRBD1 matching 7 bases. The CDR3 spans 15 residues. The V and J ends lost 5 bases and 4 bases, in that order; junction bases with no gene match: 10. Germline CDR1 is SEHNR and CDR2 is FQNEAQ (reference sequence). This CDR3 reads CASSPASGQTYGYTF. CDR3 DNA: TGTGCCAGCAGCCCGGCGTCGGGACAGACCTATGGCTACACCTTC. Full variable domain (remainder filled in from reference TRBV7-9 and TRBJ1-2): DTGVSQNPRHKITKRGQNVTFRCDPISEHNRLYWYRQTLGQGPEFLTYFQNEAQLEKSRLLSDRFSAERPKGSFSTLEIQRTEQGDSAMYLCASSPASGQTYGYTFGSGTRLTVV.

J is TRBJ1-5 and V is TRBV5-5, with a weak D call TRBD1 (6 bases). The CDR3 extends over 16 amino acids. CDR1 is SGHKS, CDR2 YYEKEE, per germline (reference sequence). V lost 4 bases to trimming and J lost 4 bases, with 18 bases between them. CDR3 amino acids: CASSPRDTHGNQPQHF. DNA of the CDR3: TGTGCCAGCAGCCCGAGGGACACCCATGGGAATCAGCCCCAGCATTTT.

The V call is TRBV5-6, the J call TRBJ2-3; a weak D match, TRBD1 (6 bases). The germline CDR1 and CDR2 sequences are SGHDT and YYEEEE. V dropped 0 bases and J dropped 0 bases, with 11 bases sitting between them. This CDR3 is built from 16 residues. This chain's CDR3 is CASSLEQGLSTDTQYF. The CDR3 nucleotides are TGTGCCAGCAGCTTGGAACAGGGCCTAAGCACAGATACGCAGTATTTT.

The V and J genes are TRBV30 and TRBJ2-3, with D unresolved. The CDR3 runs to 10 residues. The V and J ends lost 5 bases and 3 bases respectively, with 3 bases between them. Germline-derived CDR1 and CDR2 are GTSNPN and SVGIG (reference sequence). CDR3 DNA: TGTGCCTGGCAGACAGATACGCAGTATTTT. Translating it yields CAWQTDTQYF.